These T cell receptor beta chains were read from a single sample in a study of control samples from healthy donors and cancer patients. Only in-frame clones appear in the TCRdb table, and some are missing; sequencing was by immunoSEQ multiplex PCR. Of 68,000 or so clones listed, 83% are singletons. Sequencing input: blood. These receptors originate from a man between 60 and 70 years old in good health. CDR3s include the opening cysteine and the closing phenylalanine or tryptophan. Fields, in order: V gene, D gene, clone size, J gene, CDR3 DNA, CDR3 protein. D genes are given only for firm matches. For some rows the clone size is stated as once, few or many, or as a class when expanded; others skip it.

V: TRBV27
D: .
size: .
J: TRBJ1-4
DNA: TGTGCCAGCAGGGGGATCGACAGGCATAATGAAAAACTGTTTTTT
CDR3: CASRGIDRHNEKLFF

V: TRBV4-1
D: .
size: once
J: TRBJ2-2
DNA: TGCGCCAGCAGGGGTGTCGCAACCGGGGAGCTGTTTTTT
CDR3: CASRGVATGELFF

V: TRBV6-5
D: .
size: .
J: TRBJ2-4
DNA: TGTGCCAGCAGCCTTGATTCGTCCGGAAACATTCAGTACTTC
CDR3: CASSLDSSGNIQYF

V: TRBV7-9
D: .
size: few
J: TRBJ2-2
DNA: TGTGCCAGCGCCCTCGAAAGCGGATACACCGGGGAGCTGTTTTTT
CDR3: CASALESGYTGELFF

V: TRBV7-3
D: TRBD2
size: .
J: TRBJ2-1
DNA: TGTGCCAGCAGCCCGGGACTAGCGGGATGGAATGAGCAGTTCTTC
CDR3: CASSPGLAGWNEQFF

V: TRBV6-5
D: .
size: .
J: TRBJ1-3
DNA: TGTGCCAGCAGTTACCAGTGGGCATGGGGAAACACCATATATTTT
CDR3: CASSYQWAWGNTIYF

V: TRBV10-2
D: TRBD1
size: .
J: TRBJ2-7
DNA: TGCGCCAGCAGTTCCGGGACAGGGTTACACTACGAGCAGTACTTC
CDR3: CASSSGTGLHYEQYF

V: TRBV7-8
D: TRBD1
size: once
J: TRBJ2-1
DNA: TGTGCCAGCAGCTTCGAGGGGGCCGCGGTCACGTTCTTC
CDR3: CASSFEGAAVTFF

V: TRBV4-3
D: .
size: .
J: TRBJ1-6
DNA: TGCGCCAGCAGCCCGGGACTTAGCTATAATTCACCCCTCCACTTT
CDR3: CASSPGLSYNSPLHF

V: TRBV29-1
D: .
size: .
J: TRBJ2-5
DNA: TGCAGCGTTGAAGATCATTACTCCGGGACCAGGGGGACCCAGTACTTC
CDR3: CSVEDHYSGTRGTQYF

V: TRBV18
D: TRBD2
size: once
J: TRBJ2-3
DNA: TGTGCCAGCTCACCACCGGGACTAGCGGGAGGGCTTGGCACAGATACGCAGTATTTT
CDR3: CASSPPGLAGGLGTDTQYF

V: TRBV19
D: .
size: .
J: TRBJ2-1
DNA: TGTGCCAGTAGAGCCCGTGGCAATGAGCAGTTCTTC
CDR3: CASRARGNEQFF

V: TRBV5-1
D: TRBD1
size: .
J: TRBJ1-1
DNA: TGCGCCAGCAGAATCAGACAGGGGGACACTGAAGCTTTCTTT
CDR3: CASRIRQGDTEAFF

V: TRBV5-1
D: TRBD1
size: .
J: TRBJ2-7
DNA: TGCGCCAGCAGCACTGGGGACAGGCCGCGCTTGGAGCAGTACTTC
CDR3: CASSTGDRPRLEQYF

V: TRBV7-2
D: .
size: .
J: TRBJ2-1
DNA: TGTGCCAGCAGCGGTCGGGTAGGGTTGGGTGAGCAGTTCTTC
CDR3: CASSGRVGLGEQFF

V: TRBV2
D: .
size: few
J: TRBJ2-7
DNA: TGTGCCAGCGGTCAAGGAAGGGGCTACGAGCAGTACTTC
CDR3: CASGQGRGYEQYF

V: TRBV30
D: .
size: .
J: TRBJ2-3
DNA: TGCGCCCGTGGCGAAACAGATACGCAGTATTTT
CDR3: CARGETDTQYF

V: TRBV2
D: TRBD1
size: .
J: TRBJ2-7
DNA: TGTGCCAGCAGTGCAGGGGGTTCTATCGACGAGCAGTACTTC
CDR3: CASSAGGSIDEQYF

V: TRBV7-9
D: TRBD2
size: .
J: TRBJ2-1
DNA: TGTGCCAGCAGCCGCGCCCTAGCGGAAATAAATGAGCAGTTCTTC
CDR3: CASSRALAEINEQFF

V: TRBV27
D: .
size: .
J: TRBJ2-2
DNA: TGTGCCAGCAGGTCAGGGATGGCGAACACCGGGGAGCTGTTTTTT
CDR3: CASRSGMANTGELFF

V: TRBV19
D: TRBD1
size: .
J: TRBJ2-2
DNA: TGTGCCAGTAGTTTCTCACAGGGGGCAGGCACCGGGGAGCTGTTTTTT
CDR3: CASSFSQGAGTGELFF

V: TRBV30
D: TRBD1
size: .
J: TRBJ2-7
DNA: TGTGCCTGGAACAGGGGTATGGCGTACGAGCAGTACTTC
CDR3: CAWNRGMAYEQYF

V: TRBV5-1
D: .
size: .
J: TRBJ1-4
DNA: TGCGCCAGCAGCTCGGGCCCCGCGGGAGAAAAACTGTTTTTT
CDR3: CASSSGPAGEKLFF

V: TRBV6-5
D: .
size: once
J: TRBJ1-1
DNA: TGTGCCAGCTGTTCGGGTAGAAACACTGAAGCTTTCTTT
CDR3: CASCSGRNTEAFF

V: TRBV6-6
D: TRBD2
size: few
J: TRBJ2-3
DNA: TGTGCCAGCCGCAGCGCGGGAGCGACCACAGATACGCAGTATTTT
CDR3: CASRSAGATTDTQYF

V: TRBV27
D: TRBD2
size: .
J: TRBJ2-1
DNA: TGTGCCAGCACCAGGACTAGCGGGAGAGTAAAGAGTGAGCAGTTCTTC
CDR3: CASTRTSGRVKSEQFF

V: TRBV11-2
D: .
size: .
J: TRBJ2-1
DNA: TGTGCCAGCAGCGCACAGGTCCACTCCAACAATGAGCAGTTCTTC
CDR3: CASSAQVHSNNEQFF

V: TRBV27
D: .
size: .
J: TRBJ1-2
DNA: TGTGCCAGCAGTTCGGGACAAGAGAACTATGGCTACACCTTC
CDR3: CASSSGQENYGYTF

V: TRBV4-2
D: .
size: .
J: TRBJ1-2
DNA: TGTGCCAGCAGCCAAGTCCTGAATCAGAACTATGGCTACACCTTC
CDR3: CASSQVLNQNYGYTF

V: TRBV7-9
D: TRBD1
size: few
J: TRBJ1-2
DNA: TGTGCCGAAACCACGGGGACAGGGACCTATGGCTACACCTTC
CDR3: CAETTGTGTYGYTF

V: TRBV15
D: .
size: .
J: TRBJ1-3
DNA: TGTGCCACCAGGAGTCCGAGCTCTGGAAACACCATATATTTT
CDR3: CATRSPSSGNTIYF

V: TRBV5-1
D: .
size: .
J: TRBJ2-5
DNA: TGCGCCAGCAGCTTGGATACGGACCTACGGGGGGCCGGAGAGACCCAGTACTTC
CDR3: CASSLDTDLRGAGETQYF

V: TRBV4-1
D: .
size: few
J: TRBJ2-5
DNA: TGCGCCAGCAGCCAAGAAACGACCCAGTACTTC
CDR3: CASSQETTQYF

V: TRBV5-1
D: TRBD2
size: .
J: TRBJ2-1
DNA: TGCGCCAGCAGCCATAGCGGGAGTTACAATGAGCAGTTCTTC
CDR3: CASSHSGSYNEQFF

V: TRBV6-5
D: TRBD1
size: .
J: TRBJ2-4
DNA: TGTGCCAGCAGTTACAACAGGGGGACCAAAAACATTCAGTACTTC
CDR3: CASSYNRGTKNIQYF

V: TRBV6-6
D: .
size: .
J: TRBJ2-5
DNA: TGTGCCAGCATTCAGGGCGGGACTCAACGGGAGACCCAGTACTTC
CDR3: CASIQGGTQRETQYF

V: TRBV3-1/TRBV3-2
D: .
size: .
J: TRBJ1-4
DNA: TGTGCCAGCAGGCGAGGGACAGAAAAACTGTTTTTT
CDR3: CASRRGTEKLFF